These 30 T cell receptor beta chains came from one sample sequenced in a study of PD-L1 blockade in urothelial cancer. The assay was immunoSEQ multiplex PCR, and TCRdb's table has in-frame clones only and misses some. The sample records tens of thousands of clones, 84% being singletons. Time point noted: pretreatment peripheral blood. The sequenced sample was PBMCs, obtained around atezolizumab (anti-PD-L1) treatment. The receptor set was obtained from a man aged 45-65 years with urothelial cancer.

The CDR3 nucleotides read TGTGCCAGCAGCGTAGCAGCCACAGTCCAGAATGAAAAACTGTTTTTT. Amino acids: CASSVAATVQNEKLFF. The chain has TRBV9 and TRBJ1-4; D ambiguous. This CDR3 spans 16 amino acids. Trimming shortened V by 0 bases and J by 5 bases, and 14 bases separated the two germline ends. Germline CDR1 reads SGDLS; CDR2 reads YYNGEE.

The chain recombines TRBV5-1 with TRBJ1-2; 12 nucleotides align to TRBD1. Per the germline V gene, CDR1 is SGHRS and CDR2 is YFSETQ. This CDR3 has 15 residues. J lost 4 bases, V lost 4 bases, and 5 bases had no gene match. CDR3 DNA sequence: TGCGCCAGCAGCCCAGGGACAGGGGGCGCCTATGGCTACACCTTC. It translates to CASSPGTGGAYGYTF.

V gene TRBV5-6 combines with J gene TRBJ1-2; D gene uncertain. This CDR3 has 14 amino acids. Looked up from germline, CDR1 is SGHDT and CDR2 is YYEEEE. V lost 4 bases to trimming and J lost 2 bases, with 12 bases between them. The CDR3 sequence: CASSLGLGNYGYTF. The CDR3 DNA reads as TGTGCCAGCAGCCTAGGCCTCGGCAACTATGGCTACACCTTC.

The chain carries TRBV27 and TRBJ2-5, with D maybe TRBD2 (5 bases). V lost 6 bases, J lost 5 bases, and 13 bases lay in between. Looked up from germline, CDR1 is MNHEY and CDR2 is SMNVEV (reference sequence). The CDR3 is made up of 13 amino acids. The CDR3 loop is CASRDSPRETQYF. As DNA, the CDR3 is TGTGCCAGCAGGGACTCCCCACGGGAGACCCAGTACTTC.

There are a few counts of this clone. The rearrangement links TRBV19 to TRBJ1-1; no definite D call. This CDR3 has 13 residues. V was clipped by 6 bases and J by 5 bases, with 13 bases between them. CDR1 is LNHDA and CDR2 is SQIVND in the germline V gene (reference sequence). DNA for the CDR3: TGTGCCAGTAGCCCCGGGGTCCGAACTGAAGCTTTCTTT. Its protein product is CASSPGVRTEAFF.

V usage is TRBV7-8 and J usage is TRBJ2-7; maybe TRBD1 (6 bases). The ends were cut back, 7 bases at V and 0 bases at J, with 16 bases in the middle. Germline V gene lookup returns CDR1 SGHVS and CDR2 FQNEAQ. The CDR3 has 15 residues. CDR3 sequence reads: CASKLRLDSSYEQYF. The CDR3 DNA follows: TGTGCCAGCAAGCTCCGGCTGGACAGCTCCTACGAGCAGTACTTC. The entire variable domain, with the rest obtained from reference TRBV7-8 and TRBJ2-7, is as follows: GAGVSQSPRYKVAKRGQDVALRCDPISGHVSLFWYQQALGQGPEFLTYFQNEAQLDKSGLPSDRFFAERPEGSVSTLKIQRTQQEDSAVYLCASKLRLDSSYEQYFGPGTRLTVT.

This chain links TRBV29-1 with TRBJ2-1; 15 positions agree with TRBD2. This CDR3 comprises 13 residues. Germline V lookup: CDR1 SQVTM, CDR2 ANQGSEA. Germline trimming cut 5 bases from V and 8 bases from J; bases unmatched to any gene: 1. This CDR3 reads CSVRTSGRDEQFF. CDR3 bases: TGCAGCGTTAGGACTAGCGGGAGGGATGAGCAGTTCTTC.

In nucleotides, the CDR3 is TGTGCCAGCAGTTACGACCGGGGGAACACTGAAGCTTTCTTT. Protein: CASSYDRGNTEAFF. V gene TRBV6-5 combines with J gene TRBJ1-1; D is ambiguous. The CDR3 extends over 14 amino acids. From germline, CDR1 is MNHEY and CDR2 SVGAGI. Trimming took 2 bases from V and 1 from J, leaving 8 bases between them.

The rearrangement links TRBV5-1 to TRBJ2-1, with 9 bases identical to TRBD1. After removal of 0 bases from V and 8 bases from J, the junction contained 3 bases not matched to a gene. This CDR3 has 14 residues. CDR1 is SGHRS, CDR2 YFSETQ, per germline. In nucleotides, the CDR3 is TGCGCCAGCAGCTTGGGGGACAGGGAAGATGAGCAGTTCTTC. Protein sequence: CASSLGDREDEQFF.

This chain uses TRBV28 with TRBJ1-5; TRBD1 matches 7 bases. Per germline, CDR1 MDHEN and CDR2 SYDVKM. This CDR3 comprises 16 residues. The V gene end was trimmed by 8 bases and the J gene end by 7 bases; junction bases not matched to a gene: 17. CDR3 in amino acids: CASSRRGTLTGQPQHF. As DNA, the CDR3 is TGTGCCAGCTCGCGCAGGGGGACCTTAACTGGACAGCCCCAGCATTTT.

This chain uses TRBV6-5 with TRBJ1-5; D uncertain. The CDR3 is made up of 14 amino acids. Between the trimmed V and J ends, which lost 0 bases and 11 bases, there was a span of 14 bases. Per the germline V gene, CDR1 is MNHEY and CDR2 is SVGAGI. The CDR3 sequence: CASSYSRAPNSQHF. CDR3 coding DNA: TGTGCCAGCAGTTACTCGCGGGCCCCGAATTCCCAGCATTTT.

The genes are TRBV9 and TRBJ2-1; 9 positions match TRBD1. V shed 4 bases and J 8 bases; nucleotides not matched to a gene: 7. The V gene's germline CDR1 is SGDLS and CDR2 YYNGEE. The CDR3 is 14 residues long. The CDR3 region is CASSSRTGDDEQFF. CDR3 in DNA: TGTGCCAGCAGCTCCCGGACAGGGGACGATGAGCAGTTCTTC.

The rearrangement joins TRBV7-2 to TRBJ2-6; D is possibly TRBD1 (6 bases). This CDR3 comprises 17 residues. Germline CDR1 SGHTA, CDR2 FQGNSA. Trimming took 5 bases from V and 2 from J, leaving 16 bases between them. CDR3 residues: CASSQLRGLAGANVLTF. DNA of the CDR3: TGTGCCAGCAGCCAACTCAGGGGTTTAGCTGGGGCCAACGTCCTGACTTTC.

The chain joins TRBV5-1 to TRBJ1-1; TRBD1 might be the D (5 bases). The CDR3 contains 16 residues. V was clipped by 4 bases and J by 5 bases, with 21 bases between them. CDR1 SGHRS and CDR2 YFSETQ come from the germline V gene. CDR3 loop: CASSVGPTASGTEAFF. As DNA, the CDR3 is TGCGCCAGCAGCGTTGGGCCGACAGCTTCTGGAACTGAAGCTTTCTTT.

The chain couples TRBV6-1 to TRBJ1-1; 9 positions match TRBD1. The CDR3 is 14 residues long. CDR1 and CDR2 (germline): MNHNS, SASEGT. V lost 5 bases and J lost 6; bases outside the gene matches: 7. For the CDR3, the DNA is TGTGCCAGCAGTTCGGACAGGGGATTGTCTGAAGCTTTCTTT. This codes for CASSSDRGLSEAFF.

V and J are TRBV5-6 and TRBJ2-2; D uncertain. V shed 4 bases and J shed 1 base, with 5 bases lying between them. In germline, CDR1 is SGHDT, CDR2 YYEEEE. The CDR3 covers 13 residues. For the CDR3, the DNA is TGTGCCAGCAGCCTCCGGAACACCGGGGAGCTGTTTTTT. It translates to CASSLRNTGELFF.

The genes are TRBV27 and TRBJ1-5; 7 nucleotides agree with TRBD1. V lost 6 bases, J lost 7 bases, and 9 bases stayed unmatched. This CDR3 contains 14 residues. Germline V CDR1 and CDR2: MNHEY, SMNVEV (reference sequence). CDR3 sequence reads: CASSFALQGQPQHF. The DNA for the CDR3 is TGTGCCAGCAGCTTCGCCTTACAGGGGCAGCCCCAGCATTTT.

This chain links TRBV5-4 with TRBJ1-4, with 8 bases fitting TRBD1. The CDR3 is 17 amino acids. Losses at the gene ends were 0 bases for V and 10 bases for J; bases not matched to a gene: 14. Germline assignment: CDR1 SGHNT and CDR2 YYREEE (reference sequence). CDR3 loop: CASSLGQGRDMKGKLFF. The CDR3 DNA follows: TGTGCCAGCAGCTTGGGACAGGGGAGGGACATGAAGGGAAAACTGTTTTTT.

The rearrangement links TRBV7-9 to TRBJ2-3; 9 nucleotides align to TRBD2. The CDR3 sequence is 16 residues long. Germline assignment: CDR1 SEHNR and CDR2 FQNEAQ (reference sequence). V trimming: 5 bases; J trimming: 1 base; junction bases outside the gene matches: 7. The CDR3 loop is CASSPRTSDGTDTQYF. DNA of the CDR3: TGTGCCAGCAGCCCACGGACTAGCGATGGCACAGATACGCAGTATTTT. The variable domain in full, completed from reference TRBV7-9 and TRBJ2-3, reads DTGVSQNPRHKITKRGQNVTFRCDPISEHNRLYWYRQTLGQGPEFLTYFQNEAQLEKSRLLSDRFSAERPKGSFSTLEIQRTEQGDSAMYLCASSPRTSDGTDTQYFGPGTRLTVL.

Regarding this clone: At one end the junction does not follow the germline gene, possibly because of a read error. Other DNA sequences of this sample code for an identical CDR3. V and J are TRBV2 and TRBJ1-5, with D uncertain. From germline, CDR1 is SNHLY and CDR2 FYNNEI. CDR3 length: 16 residues. CDR3 DNA sequence: TGTGCCAGCAGTGAAGAAATCAGCCAGGTCAATCAGCCCCAACATTTT. Its translation is CASSEEISQVNQPQHF.

This chain joins TRBV4-3 and TRBJ1-4, with D unclear. From germline, CDR1 is LGHNA and CDR2 YSLEER. The germline V and J ends were trimmed by 0 bases and 4 bases, with 12 bases remaining between them. The CDR3 length is 16 residues. The CDR3 loop reads CASSQDFSGGNEKLFF. The CDR3 coding sequence is TGCGCCAGCAGCCAAGACTTTAGTGGTGGTAATGAAAAACTGTTTTTT.

The chain uses TRBV29-1 and TRBJ2-5; 8 bases fit TRBD2. Unmatched junction bases numbered 13, after V lost 8 bases and J lost 2 bases. The CDR3 contains 15 residues. CDR1 is SQVTM, CDR2 ANQGSEA, per germline. As DNA, the CDR3 is TGCAGCCATGGTGCCGGGGGGGCAGAGCAAGAGACCCAGTACTTC. Its protein product is CSHGAGGAEQETQYF.

The CDR3 loop is CASSSYRGGDQPQHF. CDR3 in DNA: TGTGCCAGCAGTAGTTACAGGGGGGGCGATCAGCCCCAGCATTTT. This rearrangement joins TRBV6-6 to TRBJ1-5; 8 bases map to TRBD1. The germline V gene has CDR1 MNHNY and CDR2 SVGAGI (reference sequence). This CDR3 comprises 15 residues. The J segment lost 5 bases and the V segment lost 5 bases, leaving 8 bases of the junction unmatched.

This rearrangement joins TRBV18 to TRBJ1-4; the D is unclear. Per the germline V gene, CDR1 is KGHSH and CDR2 is LQKENI. V lost 3 bases, J lost 4 bases, and 15 bases lay in between. This CDR3 is built from 16 residues. This CDR3 is CASSPRAAADNEKLFF. Written as DNA, the CDR3 is TGTGCCAGCTCACCTCGTGCCGCGGCCGATAATGAAAAACTGTTTTTT.

As for this clone: One end of the junction varies from germline; a read error may be responsible. The gene calls are TRBV7-2 and TRBJ2-7; D unclear. Germline V lookup: CDR1 SGHTA, CDR2 FQGNSA. This CDR3 is 12 amino acids long. CDR3 coding DNA: TGTGCCAGCAGCCCAATGCTAGAATCAGCTTCCTTC. Protein product: CASSPMLESASF. The complete variable domain, with remaining parts taken from reference TRBV7-2 and TRBJ2-7, reads GAGVSQSPSNKVTEKGKDVELRCDPISGHTALYWYRQSLGQGLEFLIYFQGNSAPDKSGLPSDRFSAERTGGSVSTLTIQRTQQEDSAVYLCASSPMLESASFGPGTRLTVT.

J is TRBJ2-1 and V is TRBV6-1; 8 bases are shared with TRBD1. V shed 4 bases and J 7 bases; nucleotides not matched to a gene: 9. Germline assignment: CDR1 MNHNS and CDR2 SASEGT. This CDR3 is 15 amino acids long. The CDR3 loop is CASSGQGAISNEQFF. CDR3 coding DNA: TGTGCCAGCAGTGGTCAGGGGGCTATTTCGAATGAGCAGTTCTTC.

This chain connects TRBV11-2 to TRBJ2-7; 15 bases are shared with TRBD2. CDR1 and CDR2 (germline): SGHAT, FQNNGV. V was clipped by 3 bases and J by 4 bases; unmatched bases: 7. This CDR3 has 17 residues. The CDR3 region is CASSFGTGTSGGYEQYF. CDR3 in DNA: TGTGCCAGCAGCTTTGGGACCGGGACTAGCGGGGGGTACGAGCAGTACTTC.

A single count supports this clone. The chain recombines TRBV19 with TRBJ1-5; unclear D gene. CDR1 is LNHDA, CDR2 SQIVND, per germline (reference sequence). The CDR3 covers 19 residues. V lost 7 bases to trimming and J lost 2 bases, with 27 bases between them. The CDR3 region is CASTGVGSSIAVGNQPQHF. The DNA of the CDR3 is TGTGCCAGTACGGGTGTTGGCAGTTCTATTGCTGTCGGCAATCAGCCCCAGCATTTT.

V and J are TRBV10-2 and TRBJ2-7, with D possibly matching TRBD1 (6 bases). This CDR3 contains 13 residues. Per the germline V gene, CDR1 is WSHSY and CDR2 is SAAADI. The V gene lost 7 bases and the J gene lost 4 bases, with 14 bases spanning the gap. CDR3 region: CASKETGRYEQYF. CDR3 bases: TGCGCCAGCAAGGAGACAGGAAGATACGAGCAGTACTTC.

This sequence joins TRBV15 and TRBJ2-1, with D unclear. The CDR3 consists of 15 residues. The V gene lost 0 bases and the J gene lost 6 bases, with 12 bases spanning the gap. Germline V gene sequence: CDR1 LNHNV, CDR2 YYDKDF (reference sequence). The CDR3 region has the DNA TGTGCCACCAGCAGAGAGGGCTTTAAACTCAATGAGCAGTTCTTC. It codes for CATSREGFKLNEQFF.